The 8 T cell receptor beta chains reported below all come from one sample, sequenced in a study of cytomegalovirus exposure and HLA in healthy donors. 13 Jbeta primers and 60 Vbeta primers were used for the PCR. Some clones are missing from TCRdb's copy, which holds only in-frame ones; the method was immunoSEQ multiplex PCR. The listing contains around 58,000 clones. Sample: PBMCs. The receptors derive from a man aged 50-59 years in good health and CMV-seropositive.

The chain couples TRBV6-1 to TRBJ2-7; D possibly corresponds to TRBD2 (6 bases). Trimming removed 7 bases from V and 7 bases from J, with 14 bases in between. The CDR3 totals 12 residues. Germline V gives CDR1 MNHNS, CDR2 SASEGT. The CDR3, as DNA: TGTGCCAGCAAACAGACTAGTAAAGAGCAGTACTTC. Translating it yields CASKQTSKEQYF.

This sequence joins TRBV9 and TRBJ2-6; D is uncertain. V lost 3 bases and J 4 bases, leaving 8 bases between the germline ends. The CDR3 covers 14 residues. Germline V CDR1 and CDR2: SGDLS, YYNGEE. CDR3 protein: CASSGGQGANVLTF. CDR3 nucleotides: TGTGCCAGCAGCGGAGGTCAAGGGGCCAACGTCCTGACTTTC.

This chain connects TRBV5-1 to TRBJ2-7; D not certain. CDR3 length: 14 amino acids. Looked up from germline, CDR1 is SGHRS and CDR2 is YFSETQ. V was clipped by 0 bases and J by 0 bases, with 7 bases between them. The CDR3 DNA sequence: TGCGCCAGCAGCTTGGACCACAACTCCTACGAGCAGTACTTC. Its translation is CASSLDHNSYEQYF. Complete variable domain (other parts from reference TRBV5-1 and TRBJ2-7): KAGVTQTPRYLIKTRGQQVTLSCSPISGHRSVSWYQQTPGQGLQFLFEYFSETQRNKGNFPGRFSGRQFSNSRSEMNVSTLELGDSALYLCASSLDHNSYEQYFGPGTRLTVT.

The rearrangement links TRBV18 to TRBJ1-2; the D is unclear. The CDR3 is 14 residues long. The germline V and J ends were trimmed by 2 bases and 3 bases, with 10 bases remaining between them. Germline loops: CDR1 KGHSH, CDR2 LQKENI. In nucleotides, the CDR3 is TGTGCCAGCTCACCAAGTACCAGTTACTATGGCTACACCTTC. As protein: CASSPSTSYYGYTF.

The genes are TRBV10-2 and TRBJ2-1; maybe TRBD2 (6 bases). Trimming left V 5 bases short and J 6 bases short, with 20 bases between. There are 16 residues in the CDR3. Germline V gene data show CDR1 as WSHSY and CDR2 as SAAADI. The CDR3 reads CASSLLLAAGGNEQFF. The CDR3 nucleotides read TGCGCCAGCAGTCTACTTCTAGCAGCCGGGGGCAATGAGCAGTTCTTC.

CDR3: CAWKGVNEQYF. CDR3 nucleotides: TGTGCCTGGAAAGGGGTTAACGAGCAGTACTTC. This sequence joins TRBV30 and TRBJ2-7; TRBD1 is a possible D gene (5 bases). This CDR3 region has 11 residues. Trimming took 4 bases from V and 5 from J, leaving 9 bases between them. Germline CDR1 and CDR2: GTSNPN and SVGIG (reference sequence). Combining the CDR3 with reference TRBV30 and TRBJ2-7 gives the whole variable domain SQTIHQWPATLVQPVGSPLSLECTVEGTSNPNLYWYRQAAGRGLQLLFYSVGIGQISSEVPQNLSASRPQDRQFILSSKKLLLSDSGFYLCAWKGVNEQYFGPGTRLTVT.

The chain combines TRBV9 with TRBJ1-3; 9 positions match TRBD1. This CDR3 has 15 residues. V trimming: 3 bases; J trimming: 4 bases; junction bases outside the gene matches: 5. From germline, CDR1 is SGDLS and CDR2 YYNGEE. The chain's CDR3 is CASSAGTGPGNTIYF. DNA for the CDR3: TGTGCCAGCAGCGCCGGGACAGGGCCCGGAAACACCATATATTTT.

The CDR3 nucleotides are TGTGCCAGCAGCTTGATTGGGAGATCGAACACTGAAGCTTTCTTT. This gives the protein CASSLIGRSNTEAFF. V is TRBV5-4 and J is TRBJ1-1; D gene ambiguous. The ends were cut back, 1 base at V and 1 base at J, with 11 bases in the middle. Germline CDR1 reads SGHNT; CDR2 reads YYREEE (reference sequence). The CDR3 loop spans 15 amino acids.